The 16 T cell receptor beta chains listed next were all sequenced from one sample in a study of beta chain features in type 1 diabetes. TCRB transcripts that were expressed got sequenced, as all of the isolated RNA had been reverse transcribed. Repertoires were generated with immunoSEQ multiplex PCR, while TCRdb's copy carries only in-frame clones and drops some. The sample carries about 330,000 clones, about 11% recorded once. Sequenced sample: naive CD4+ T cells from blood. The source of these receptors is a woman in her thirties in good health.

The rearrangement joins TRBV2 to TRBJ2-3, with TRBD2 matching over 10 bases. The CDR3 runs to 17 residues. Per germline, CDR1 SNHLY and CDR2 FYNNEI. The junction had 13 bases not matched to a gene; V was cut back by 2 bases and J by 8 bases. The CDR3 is CASSESGLAGAHLTQYF. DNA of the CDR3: TGTGCCAGCAGTGAATCTGGGCTAGCGGGAGCCCACCTTACGCAGTATTTT.

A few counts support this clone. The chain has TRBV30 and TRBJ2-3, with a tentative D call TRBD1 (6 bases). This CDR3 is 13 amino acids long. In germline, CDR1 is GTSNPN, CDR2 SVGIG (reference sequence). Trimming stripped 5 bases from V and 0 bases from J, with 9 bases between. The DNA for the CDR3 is TGTGCCTGGGACAGGAGTAGCACAGATACGCAGTATTTT. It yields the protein CAWDRSSTDTQYF.

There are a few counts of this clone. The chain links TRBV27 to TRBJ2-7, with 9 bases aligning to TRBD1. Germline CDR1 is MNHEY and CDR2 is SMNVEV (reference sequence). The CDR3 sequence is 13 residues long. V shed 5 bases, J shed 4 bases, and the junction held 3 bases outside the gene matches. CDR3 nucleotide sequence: TGTGCCAGCAGTCACGACAGGGGGTACGAGCAGTACTTC. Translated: CASSHDRGYEQYF.

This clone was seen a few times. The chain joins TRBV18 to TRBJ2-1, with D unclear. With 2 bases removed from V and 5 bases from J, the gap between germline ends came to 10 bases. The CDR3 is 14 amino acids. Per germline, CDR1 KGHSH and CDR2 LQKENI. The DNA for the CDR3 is TGTGCCAGCTCACCAATCGACACGAACAATGAGCAGTTCTTC. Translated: CASSPIDTNNEQFF.

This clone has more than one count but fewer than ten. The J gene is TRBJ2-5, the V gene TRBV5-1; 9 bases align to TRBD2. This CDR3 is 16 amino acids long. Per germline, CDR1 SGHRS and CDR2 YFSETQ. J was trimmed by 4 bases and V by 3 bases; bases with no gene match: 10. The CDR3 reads CASSYGGRESGETQYF. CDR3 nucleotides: TGCGCCAGCAGCTACGGCGGGAGGGAATCCGGAGAGACCCAGTACTTC. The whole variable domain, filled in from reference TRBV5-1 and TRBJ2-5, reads KAGVTQTPRYLIKTRGQQVTLSCSPISGHRSVSWYQQTPGQGLQFLFEYFSETQRNKGNFPGRFSGRQFSNSRSEMNVSTLELGDSALYLCASSYGGRESGETQYFGPGTRLLVL.

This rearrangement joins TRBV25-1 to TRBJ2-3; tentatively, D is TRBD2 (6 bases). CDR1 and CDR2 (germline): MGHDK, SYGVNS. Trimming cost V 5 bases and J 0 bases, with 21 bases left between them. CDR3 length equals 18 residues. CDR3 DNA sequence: TGTGCCAGCAGTATCGGGACTGACACTTTCTTTAGCACAGATACGCAGTATTTT. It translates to CASSIGTDTFFSTDTQYF.

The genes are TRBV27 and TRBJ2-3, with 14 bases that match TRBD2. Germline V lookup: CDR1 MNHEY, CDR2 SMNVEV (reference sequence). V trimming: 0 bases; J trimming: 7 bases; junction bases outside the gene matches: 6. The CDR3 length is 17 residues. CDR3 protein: CASSLSTGLAGVYTQYF. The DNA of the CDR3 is TGTGCCAGCAGTTTATCGACGGGACTAGCGGGAGTGTATACGCAGTATTTT.

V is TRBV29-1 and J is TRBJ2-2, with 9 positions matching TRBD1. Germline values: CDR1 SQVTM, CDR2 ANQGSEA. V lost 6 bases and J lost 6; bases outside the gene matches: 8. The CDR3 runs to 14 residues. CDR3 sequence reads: CSVVGQGGAGELFF. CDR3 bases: TGCAGCGTCGTGGGACAGGGAGGGGCCGGGGAGCTGTTTTTT.

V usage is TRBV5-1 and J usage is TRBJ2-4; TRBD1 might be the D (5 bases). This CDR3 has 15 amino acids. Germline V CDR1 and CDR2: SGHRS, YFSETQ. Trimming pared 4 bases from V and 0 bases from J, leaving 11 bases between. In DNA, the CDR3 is TGCGCCAGCAGCAGGGGCTACGGAGCCAAAAACATTCAGTACTTC. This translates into CASSRGYGAKNIQYF.

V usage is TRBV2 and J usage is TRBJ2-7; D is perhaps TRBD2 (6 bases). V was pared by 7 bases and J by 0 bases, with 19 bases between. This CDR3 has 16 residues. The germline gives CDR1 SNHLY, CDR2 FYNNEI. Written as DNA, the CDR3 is TGTGCCAGCACCGGTGCCGGCGGGGAGAGCTCCTACGAGCAGTACTTC. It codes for CASTGAGGESSYEQYF.

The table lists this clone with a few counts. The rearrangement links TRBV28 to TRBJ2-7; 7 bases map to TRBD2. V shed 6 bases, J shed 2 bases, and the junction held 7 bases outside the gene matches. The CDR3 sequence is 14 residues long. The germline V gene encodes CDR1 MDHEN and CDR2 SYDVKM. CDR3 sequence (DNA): TGTGCCAGCAGGCGGGTCGGGACTACCTACGAGCAGTACTTC. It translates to CASRRVGTTYEQYF.

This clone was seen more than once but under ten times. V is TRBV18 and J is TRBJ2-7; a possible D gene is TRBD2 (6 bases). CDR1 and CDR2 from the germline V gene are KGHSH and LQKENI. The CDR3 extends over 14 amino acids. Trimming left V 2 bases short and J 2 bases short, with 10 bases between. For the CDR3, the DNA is TGTGCCAGCTCACCATCTGGGGAGGCCTACGAGCAGTACTTC. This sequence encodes CASSPSGEAYEQYF.

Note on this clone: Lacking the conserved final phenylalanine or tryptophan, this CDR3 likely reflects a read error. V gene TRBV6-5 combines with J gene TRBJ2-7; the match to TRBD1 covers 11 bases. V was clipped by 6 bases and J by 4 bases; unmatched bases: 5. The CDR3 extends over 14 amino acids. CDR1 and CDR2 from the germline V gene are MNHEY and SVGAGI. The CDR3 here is CASSRGQGGYEQYL. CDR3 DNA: TGTGCCAGCAGCCGGGGACAGGGGGGATACGAGCAGTACTTA.

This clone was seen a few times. The chain's CDR3 is CASSLGQNVLTF. CDR3 nucleotide sequence: TGCGCCAGCAGCTTGGGACAGAACGTCCTGACTTTC. The chain carries TRBV5-1 and TRBJ2-6; TRBD1 is a possible D gene (5 bases). Trimming shortened V by 0 bases and J by 10 bases, and 5 bases separated the two germline ends. Germline V gene data show CDR1 as SGHRS and CDR2 as YFSETQ. The CDR3 totals 12 residues.

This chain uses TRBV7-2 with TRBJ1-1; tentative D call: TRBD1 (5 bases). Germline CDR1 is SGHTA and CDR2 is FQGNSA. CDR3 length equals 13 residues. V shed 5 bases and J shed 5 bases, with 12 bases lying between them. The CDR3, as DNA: TGTGCCAGCAGCCTCGGTCAGGGAACTGAAGCTTTCTTT. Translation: CASSLGQGTEAFF.

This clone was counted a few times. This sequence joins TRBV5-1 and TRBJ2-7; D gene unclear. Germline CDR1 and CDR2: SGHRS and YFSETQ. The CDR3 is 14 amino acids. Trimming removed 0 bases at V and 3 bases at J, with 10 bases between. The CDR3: CASSLGQSDYEQYF. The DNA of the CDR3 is TGCGCCAGCAGCTTGGGACAATCAGACTACGAGCAGTACTTC.